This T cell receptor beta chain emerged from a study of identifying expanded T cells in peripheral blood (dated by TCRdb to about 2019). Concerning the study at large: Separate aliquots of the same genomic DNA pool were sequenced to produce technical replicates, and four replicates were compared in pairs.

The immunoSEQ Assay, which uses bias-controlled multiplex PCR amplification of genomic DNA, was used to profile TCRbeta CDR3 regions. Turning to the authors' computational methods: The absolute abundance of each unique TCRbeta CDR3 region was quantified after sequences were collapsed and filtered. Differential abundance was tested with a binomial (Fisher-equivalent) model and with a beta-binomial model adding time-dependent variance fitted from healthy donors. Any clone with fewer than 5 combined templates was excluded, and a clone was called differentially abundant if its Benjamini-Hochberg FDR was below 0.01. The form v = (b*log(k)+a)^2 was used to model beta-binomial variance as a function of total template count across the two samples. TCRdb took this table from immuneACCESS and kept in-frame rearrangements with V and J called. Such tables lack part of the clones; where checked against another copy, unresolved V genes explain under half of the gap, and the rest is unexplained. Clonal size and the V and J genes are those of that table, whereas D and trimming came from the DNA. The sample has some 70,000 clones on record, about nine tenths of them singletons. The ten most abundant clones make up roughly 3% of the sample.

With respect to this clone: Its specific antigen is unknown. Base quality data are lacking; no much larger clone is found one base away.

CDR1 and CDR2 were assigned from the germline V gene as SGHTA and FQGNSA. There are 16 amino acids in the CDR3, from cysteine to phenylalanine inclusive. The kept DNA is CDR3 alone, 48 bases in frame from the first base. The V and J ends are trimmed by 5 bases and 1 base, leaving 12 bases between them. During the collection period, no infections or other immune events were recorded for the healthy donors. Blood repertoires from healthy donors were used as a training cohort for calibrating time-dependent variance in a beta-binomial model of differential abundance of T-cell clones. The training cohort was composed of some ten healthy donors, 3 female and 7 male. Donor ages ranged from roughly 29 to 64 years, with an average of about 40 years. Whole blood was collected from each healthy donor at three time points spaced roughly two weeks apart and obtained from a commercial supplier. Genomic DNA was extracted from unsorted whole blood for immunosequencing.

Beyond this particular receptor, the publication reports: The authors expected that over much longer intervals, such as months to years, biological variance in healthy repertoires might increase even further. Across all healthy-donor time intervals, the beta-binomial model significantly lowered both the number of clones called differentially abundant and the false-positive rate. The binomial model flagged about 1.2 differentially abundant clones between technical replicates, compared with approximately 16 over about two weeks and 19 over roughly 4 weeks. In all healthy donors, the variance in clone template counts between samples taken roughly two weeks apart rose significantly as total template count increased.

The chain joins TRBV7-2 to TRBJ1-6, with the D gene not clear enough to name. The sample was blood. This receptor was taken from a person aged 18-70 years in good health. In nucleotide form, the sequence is TGTGCCAGCAGCCTCGACCCGGGTTCCTATAATTCACCCCTCCACTTT. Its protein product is CASSLDPGSYNSPLHF.